This T cell receptor (beta chain) was captured by sequencing in a study of shared clonotypes between healthy human individuals. This CDR3 spans 13 amino acids. Germline CDR1 reads SGHTA; CDR2 reads FQGNSA. The V gene lost 5 bases and the J gene lost 4 bases, with 11 bases spanning the gap. Repertoires were generated with immunoSEQ multiplex PCR, while TCRdb's copy carries only in-frame clones and drops some. The table records 550,000 to 800,000 clones, roughly 70% of them present only once. This clone was counted a few times. At the DNA level, this CDR3 is encoded by other sequences in the same sample as well.

V is TRBV7-2 and J is TRBJ1-1; possibly TRBD1 for D (5 bases). What was sequenced was memory CD4+ T cells sorted from blood. Subset denoted: CD45RA-negative fraction. The receptor was isolated from a woman between 25 and 40 years old in good health. The CDR3 loop reads CASSPGGGTEAFF. The CDR3 nucleotides are TGTGCCAGCAGCCCGGGCGGGGGCACTGAAGCTTTCTTT.